One sample yielded the 25 T cell receptor beta chains listed below, sequenced in a study of early T cells in non-severe SARS-CoV-2 infection. From the 5' RACE reads, TCRdb called clonotypes with MiXCR, one entry per CDR3 protein. Of about 110,000 distinct CDR3 sequences in the sample, 12% were seen once. Sequenced input: whole blood. The receptors stem from an adult who was a healthcare worker with PCR-confirmed SARS-CoV-2 infection or an uninfected control (not recorded which).

In DNA form, the CDR3 reads TGCAGCGCCGCCGTCGAAGCCTCTGGAAACACCATATATTTT. Its translation is CSAAVEASGNTIYF. The gene calls are TRBV29-1 and TRBJ1-3, with D uncertain. The V and J ends lost 7 bases and 0 bases respectively, with 13 bases between them. Germline V gives CDR1 SQVTM, CDR2 ANQGSEA. This CDR3 has 14 residues.

The rearrangement uses TRBV7-9 and TRBJ2-5; D unresolved. The CDR3 contains 14 residues. From germline, CDR1 is SEHNR and CDR2 FQNEAQ (reference sequence). Trimming pared 5 bases from V and 8 bases from J, leaving 18 bases between. The DNA for the CDR3 is TGTGCCAGCAGCCCTTTGGAGCGAGAGAAAACCCAGTACTTC. This encodes CASSPLEREKTQYF.

This chain joins TRBV5-1 and TRBJ2-6; D is uncertain. Per germline, CDR1 SGHRS and CDR2 YFSETQ. The CDR3 spans 14 residues. Trimming stripped 3 bases from V and 0 bases from J, with 4 bases between. CDR3 loop: CASSSNSGANVLTF. The CDR3 bases are TGCGCCAGCAGCTCTAACTCTGGGGCCAACGTCCTGACTTTC.

On this clonotype itself: Since a much larger clone is just one base distant, this may be a read error. This sequence joins TRBV7-8 and TRBJ2-7; D might be TRBD1 or TRBD2, each matching 5 bases. Germline V gene lookup returns CDR1 SGHVS and CDR2 FQNEAQ. This CDR3 comprises 14 residues. Deletions cut 5 bases from V and 5 bases from J, with 16 bases between. In nucleotides, the CDR3 is TGTGCCAGCAGCCCCCGGGGCAGGGTCAACGAGCAGTACTTC. Translating gives CASSPRGRVNEQYF.

This clonotype has just a few counts. The V gene is TRBV5-1, the J gene TRBJ1-1; no definite D call. Germline V gives CDR1 SGHRS, CDR2 YFSETQ. Trimming removed 7 bases from V and 4 bases from J, with 14 bases in between. This CDR3 has 13 residues. The DNA for the CDR3 is TGCGCCAGCTGGCGGGAGGATAGCACTGAAGCTTTCTTT. Translating gives CASWREDSTEAFF. The full variable domain, completed using reference TRBV5-1 and TRBJ1-1, is KAGVTQTPRYLIKTRGQQVTLSCSPISGHRSVSWYQQTPGQGLQFLFEYFSETQRNKGNFPGRFSGRQFSNSRSEMNVSTLELGDSALYLCASWREDSTEAFFGQGTRLTVV.

The chain employs TRBV20-1 and TRBJ2-1; 12 nucleotides line up with TRBD2. Per germline, CDR1 DFQATT and CDR2 SNEGSKA (reference sequence). J gave up 7 bases and V 4 bases, and 5 bases lay outside the gene matches. This CDR3 contains 14 residues. The CDR3 nucleotides are TGCAGTGCTACCGGACTAGCGGGAAGGAATGAGCAGTTCTTC. Encoded protein: CSATGLAGRNEQFF.

This clonotype was detected a few times. The V and J genes are TRBV11-2 and TRBJ2-7, with D possibly matching TRBD2 (6 bases). The CDR3 is made up of 13 amino acids. CDR1 SGHAT and CDR2 FQNNGV come from the germline V gene. The ends were cut back, 5 bases at V and 0 bases at J, with 8 bases in the middle. CDR3 nucleotide sequence: TGTGCCAGCAGCCGGGGGAGCTCCTACGAGCAGTACTTC. Its protein is CASSRGSSYEQYF.

This clonotype was counted at least ten times. The chain has TRBV5-5 and TRBJ2-7; TRBD1 agrees at 7 bases. CDR1 and CDR2 (germline): SGHKS, YYEKEE (reference sequence). V lost 6 bases to trimming and J lost 7 bases; unmatched junction nucleotides: 16. The CDR3 is made up of 15 amino acids. CDR3 in amino acids: CASTRGTGASLEQYF. The DNA of the CDR3 is TGTGCCAGCACCCGGGGTACAGGGGCCTCTTTAGAGCAGTACTTC.

This clonotype was counted at least ten times. The J gene is TRBJ2-7, the V gene TRBV28, with D perhaps being TRBD1 or TRBD2 (5 bases each). V lost 3 bases, J lost 2 bases, and 14 bases lay in between. CDR1 is MDHEN, CDR2 SYDVKM, per germline. The CDR3 has 15 residues. The CDR3 is CASSFRGLPTYEQYF. As DNA, the CDR3 is TGTGCCAGCAGTTTTCGGGGCCTCCCGACCTACGAGCAGTACTTC. The full variable domain, completed using reference TRBV28 and TRBJ2-7, is DVKVTQSSRYLVKRTGEKVFLECVQDMDHENMFWYRQDPGLGLRLIYFSYDVKMKEKGDIPEGYSVSREKKERFSLILESASTNQTSMYLCASSFRGLPTYEQYFGPGTRLTVT.

This clonotype was recorded a few times. The chain carries TRBV15 and TRBJ1-4; D is undetermined. Germline V gene lookup returns CDR1 LNHNV and CDR2 YYDKDF (reference sequence). This CDR3 has 14 amino acids. V shed 3 bases and J shed 7 bases, with 12 bases lying between them. DNA for the CDR3: TGTGCCACCAGCAGGGGATCAACCCCTGAAAAACTGTTTTTT. It translates to CATSRGSTPEKLFF.

In this sample, this clonotype turned up a few times. This chain connects TRBV29-1 to TRBJ1-2; 7 bases are a match to TRBD1. V lost 7 bases and J lost 5; bases outside the gene matches: 4. The CDR3 runs 11 residues. Germline V gene lookup returns CDR1 SQVTM and CDR2 ANQGSEA. CDR3 sequence: CSATGWYGYTF. The DNA of the CDR3 is TGCAGCGCGACAGGGTGGTATGGCTACACCTTC. Looking up the rest from reference TRBV29-1 and TRBJ1-2 gives the full variable domain: SAVISQKPSRDICQRGTSLTIQCQVDSQVTMMFWYRQQPGQSLTLIATANQGSEATYESGFVIDKFPISRPNLTFSTLTVSNMSPEDSSIYLCSATGWYGYTFGSGTRLTVV.

This clonotype was seen a handful of times. The rearrangement joins TRBV7-3 to TRBJ2-1; 12 bases agree with TRBD2. The J segment lost 12 bases and the V segment lost 0 bases, leaving 9 bases of the junction unmatched. This CDR3 has 16 residues. Germline CDR1 reads SGHTA; CDR2 reads FQGTGA. The CDR3 nucleotides are TGTGCCAGCAGCTTAACCAACCCGGCTAGCGGGGGGGTGCAGTTCTTC. Residues: CASSLTNPASGGVQFF.

The sample holds many counts of this clonotype. The J gene is TRBJ2-7, the V gene TRBV30; D gene ambiguous. The germline V and J ends were trimmed by 0 bases and 4 bases, with 13 bases remaining between them. Germline V gives CDR1 GTSNPN, CDR2 SVGIG (reference sequence). The length of the CDR3 is 14 residues. CDR3 DNA sequence: TGTGCCTGGAGTGTAGGGCAAGTTTTATACGAGCAGTACTTC. Its translation: CAWSVGQVLYEQYF.

This clonotype appeared a few times. The genes are TRBV3-1 and TRBJ1-1; D gene ambiguous. V was clipped by 1 base and J by 11 bases, with 11 bases between them. CDR1 is LGHDT and CDR2 is YNNKEL in the germline V gene (reference sequence). This CDR3 has 12 amino acids. DNA for the CDR3: TGTGCCAGCAGCCAAGTGGCGGGTTCGGCTTTCTTT. As protein: CASSQVAGSAFF.

The chain couples TRBV20-1 to TRBJ2-7; D tentatively fits TRBD1 or TRBD2 (5 bases each). V was clipped by 1 base and J by 6 bases, with 13 bases between them. Per germline, CDR1 DFQATT and CDR2 SNEGSKA (reference sequence). This CDR3 has 13 amino acids. CDR3 protein: CSARVGPGSEQYF. As DNA, the CDR3 is TGCAGTGCTAGAGTGGGACCGGGGTCCGAGCAGTACTTC.

For the CDR3, the DNA is TGTGCCAGCAGAAGACTTGAGACCCAGTACTTC. Translation: CASRRLETQYF. V and J are TRBV6-6 and TRBJ2-5; D is unresolved. Germline V CDR1 and CDR2: MNHNY, SVGAGI (reference sequence). Trimming took 6 bases from V and 5 from J, leaving 7 bases between them. The CDR3 totals 11 residues.

This clonotype was counted ten times or more. V and J are TRBV30 and TRBJ1-1, with 8 bases identical to TRBD1. CDR3 size: 14 residues. V trimming: 4 bases; J trimming: 6 bases; junction bases outside the gene matches: 10. Germline-derived CDR1 and CDR2 are GTSNPN and SVGIG (reference sequence). CDR3 bases: TGTGCCTGGATTAAGGACAGGGCAGGGCCTGAAGCTTTCTTT. It encodes CAWIKDRAGPEAFF. The entire variable domain, with the rest obtained from reference TRBV30 and TRBJ1-1, is as follows: SQTIHQWPATLVQPVGSPLSLECTVEGTSNPNLYWYRQAAGRGLQLLFYSVGIGQISSEVPQNLSASRPQDRQFILSSKKLLLSDSGFYLCAWIKDRAGPEAFFGQGTRLTVV.

This clonotype occurred many times. The chain carries TRBV19 and TRBJ2-5, with TRBD2 matching over 7 bases. V lost 6 bases, J lost 2 bases, and 6 bases stayed unmatched. Germline loops: CDR1 LNHDA, CDR2 SQIVND (reference sequence). The CDR3 contains 14 residues. CDR3 bases: TGTGCCAGTAGGGAACCCGGGGGGCAAGAGACCCAGTACTTC. Protein sequence: CASREPGGQETQYF.

In its sample, this clonotype was seen many times. V usage is TRBV30 and J usage is TRBJ2-7, with 9 bases aligning to TRBD2. The germline CDR1 and CDR2 sequences are GTSNPN and SVGIG (reference sequence). The CDR3 has 12 amino acids. With V trimmed by 4 bases and J by 4 bases, 2 bases remained unmatched. DNA of the CDR3: TGTGCCTGGAAGCGGGAGGCGTACGAGCAGTACTTC. Translated, it gives CAWKREAYEQYF.

This rearrangement joins TRBV29-1 to TRBJ1-5; D is ambiguous. Germline loops: CDR1 SQVTM, CDR2 ANQGSEA. The CDR3 consists of 13 residues. V was clipped by 4 bases and J by 3 bases, with 10 bases between them. The CDR3 coding sequence is TGCAGCGTTGCACTATCTTCCAATCAGCCCCAGCATTTT. It translates to CSVALSSNQPQHF.

This clonotype was detected ten times or more. The chain carries TRBV5-1 and TRBJ2-1; TRBD1 aligns across 7 bases. The V gene's germline CDR1 is SGHRS and CDR2 YFSETQ. J was trimmed by 2 bases and V by 0 bases; bases with no gene match: 2. The CDR3 sequence is 15 residues long. DNA of the CDR3: TGCGCCAGCAGCTTGGAAGGGGGCACCTACAATGAGCAGTTCTTC. Its protein product is CASSLEGGTYNEQFF.

Only a few counts were recorded for this clonotype. The chain carries TRBV11-2 and TRBJ2-7, with unresolved D. Germline CDR1 reads SGHAT; CDR2 reads FQNNGV. The CDR3 contains 14 residues. V shed 4 bases and J shed 2 bases, with 12 bases lying between them. For the CDR3, the DNA is TGTGCCAGCAGCTACCAGACGGCAACCTACGAGCAGTACTTC. Residues: CASSYQTATYEQYF. Looking up the rest from reference TRBV11-2 and TRBJ2-7 gives the full variable domain: EAGVAQSPRYKIIEKRQSVAFWCNPISGHATLYWYQQILGQGPKLLIQFQNNGVVDDSQLPKDRFSAERLKGVDSTLKIQPAKLEDSAVYLCASSYQTATYEQYFGPGTRLTVT.

The CDR3 DNA reads TGTGCCAGCAAGATACCGGGTAGCGGGAAGATTGAGCAGTTCTTC. This translates into CASKIPGSGKIEQFF. J is TRBJ2-1 and V is TRBV6-6, with TRBD2 matching 8 bases. Germline V gene data show CDR1 as MNHNY and CDR2 as SVGAGI (reference sequence). Trimming removed 7 bases from V and 9 bases from J; junction bases left unmatched: 14. The CDR3 totals 15 residues.

In this sample, this clonotype turned up many times. The rearrangement uses TRBV5-6 and TRBJ2-7; no definite D call. The CDR3 is made up of 14 amino acids. Germline assignment: CDR1 SGHDT and CDR2 YYEEEE. V gave up 4 bases and J gave up 0 bases, with 11 bases separating them. CDR3 sequence: CASSPVASSYEQYF. CDR3 bases: TGTGCCAGCAGCCCCGTGGCCAGCTCCTACGAGCAGTACTTC. Using reference TRBV5-6 and TRBJ2-7 for the parts outside the CDR3, the full variable domain is DAGVTQSPTHLIKTRGQQVTLRCSPKSGHDTVSWYQQALGQGPQFIFQYYEEEERQRGNFPDRFSGHQFPNYSSELNVNALLLGDSALYLCASSPVASSYEQYFGPGTRLTVT.

This chain uses TRBV7-9 with TRBJ2-7; a possible D gene is TRBD2 (5 bases). V lost 1 base and J lost 7, with 23 bases in between. The CDR3 has 17 amino acids. The V gene's germline CDR1 is SEHNR and CDR2 FQNEAQ (reference sequence). The CDR3 DNA reads TGTGCCAGCAGCTTAGGAAGGGATCGCCGGACTTCGTGGGAGCAGTACTTC. This encodes CASSLGRDRRTSWEQYF.